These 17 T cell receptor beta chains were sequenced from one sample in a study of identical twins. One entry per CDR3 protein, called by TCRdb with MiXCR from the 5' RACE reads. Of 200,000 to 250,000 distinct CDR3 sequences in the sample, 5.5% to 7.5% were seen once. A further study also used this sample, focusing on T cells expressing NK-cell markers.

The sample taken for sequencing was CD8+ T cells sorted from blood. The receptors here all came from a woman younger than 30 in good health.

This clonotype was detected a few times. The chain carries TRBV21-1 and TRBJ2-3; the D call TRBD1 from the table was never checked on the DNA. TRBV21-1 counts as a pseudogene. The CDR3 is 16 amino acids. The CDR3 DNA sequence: TGTGCCAGCAGAAAGGGGACGGGGGTGAGCACAGATACGCAGTATTTT. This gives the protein CASRKGTGVSTDTQYF.

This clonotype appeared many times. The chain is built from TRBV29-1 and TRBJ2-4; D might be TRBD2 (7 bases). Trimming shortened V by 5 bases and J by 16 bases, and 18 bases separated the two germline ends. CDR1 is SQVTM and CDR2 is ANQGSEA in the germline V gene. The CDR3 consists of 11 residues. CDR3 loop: CSVLGGGHRYF. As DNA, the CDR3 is TGCAGCGTTCTAGGCGGGGGACACCGATACTTC.

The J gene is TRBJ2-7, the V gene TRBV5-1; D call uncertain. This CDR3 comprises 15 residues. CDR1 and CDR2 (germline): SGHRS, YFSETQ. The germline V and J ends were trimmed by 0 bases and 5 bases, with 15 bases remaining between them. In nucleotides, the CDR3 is TGCGCCAGCAGCTTGGGTGTTCGACTTGTGGACGAGCAGTACTTC. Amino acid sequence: CASSLGVRLVDEQYF. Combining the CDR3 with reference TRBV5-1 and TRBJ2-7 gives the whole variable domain KAGVTQTPRYLIKTRGQQVTLSCSPISGHRSVSWYQQTPGQGLQFLFEYFSETQRNKGNFPGRFSGRQFSNSRSEMNVSTLELGDSALYLCASSLGVRLVDEQYFGPGTRLTVT.

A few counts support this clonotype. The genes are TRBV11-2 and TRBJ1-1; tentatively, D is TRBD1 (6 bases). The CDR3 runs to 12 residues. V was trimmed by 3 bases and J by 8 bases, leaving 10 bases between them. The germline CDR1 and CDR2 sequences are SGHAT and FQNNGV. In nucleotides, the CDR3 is TGTGCCAGCAGCTTCGGGACAATAGAAGCTTTCTTT. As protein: CASSFGTIEAFF.

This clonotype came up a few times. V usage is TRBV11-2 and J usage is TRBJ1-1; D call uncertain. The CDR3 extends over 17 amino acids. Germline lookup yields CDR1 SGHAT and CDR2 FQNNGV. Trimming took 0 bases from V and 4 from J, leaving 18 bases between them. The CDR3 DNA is TGTGCCAGCAGCTTAGATCCTACTTGGGAGACTAGCACTGAAGCTTTCTTT. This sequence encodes CASSLDPTWETSTEAFF.

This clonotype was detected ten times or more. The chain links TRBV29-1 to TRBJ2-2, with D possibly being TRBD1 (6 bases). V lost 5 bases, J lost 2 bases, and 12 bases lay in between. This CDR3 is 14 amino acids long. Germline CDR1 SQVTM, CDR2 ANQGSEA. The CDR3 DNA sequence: TGCAGCGTTTTTTGGACAGAAAACACCGGGGAGCTGTTTTTT. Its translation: CSVFWTENTGELFF.

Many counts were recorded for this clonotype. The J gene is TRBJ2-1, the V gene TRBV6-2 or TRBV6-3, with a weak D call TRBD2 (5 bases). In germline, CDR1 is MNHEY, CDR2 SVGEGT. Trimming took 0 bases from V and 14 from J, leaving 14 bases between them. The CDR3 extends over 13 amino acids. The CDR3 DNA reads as TGTGCCAGCAGTTACTCGTCCGGGGTTTTTAAGTTCTTC. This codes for CASSYSSGVFKFF.

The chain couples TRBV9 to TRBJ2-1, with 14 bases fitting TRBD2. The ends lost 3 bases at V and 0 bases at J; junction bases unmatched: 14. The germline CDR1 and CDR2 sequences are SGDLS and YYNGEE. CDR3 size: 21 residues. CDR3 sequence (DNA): TGTGCCAGCAGCGGGATCGGGGGGGGGACTAGCGGGAGACCCTCCTACAATGAGCAGTTCTTC. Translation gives CASSGIGGGTSGRPSYNEQFF. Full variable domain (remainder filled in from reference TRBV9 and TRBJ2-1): DSGVTQTPKHLITATGQRVTLRCSPRSGDLSVYWYQQSLDQGLQFLIQYYNGEERAKGNILERFSAQQFPDLHSELNLSSLELGDSALYFCASSGIGGGTSGRPSYNEQFFGPGTRLTVL.

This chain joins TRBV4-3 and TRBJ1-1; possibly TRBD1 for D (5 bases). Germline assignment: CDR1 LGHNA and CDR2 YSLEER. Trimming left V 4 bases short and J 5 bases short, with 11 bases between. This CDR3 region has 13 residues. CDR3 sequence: CASSRGGITEAFF. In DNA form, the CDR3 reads TGCGCCAGCAGCCGTGGGGGTATAACTGAAGCTTTCTTT.

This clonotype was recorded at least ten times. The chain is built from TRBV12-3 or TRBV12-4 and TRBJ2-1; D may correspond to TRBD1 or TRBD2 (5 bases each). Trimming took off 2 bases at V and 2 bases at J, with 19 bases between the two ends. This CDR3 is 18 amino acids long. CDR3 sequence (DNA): TGTGCCAGCAGTTTAAGAATTGGTGGGACGGGTCCCTACAATGAGCAGTTCTTC. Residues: CASSLRIGGTGPYNEQFF.

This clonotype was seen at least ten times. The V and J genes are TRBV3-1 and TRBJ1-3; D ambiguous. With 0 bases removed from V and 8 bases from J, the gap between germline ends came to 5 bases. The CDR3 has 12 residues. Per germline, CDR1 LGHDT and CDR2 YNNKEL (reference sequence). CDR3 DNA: TGTGCCAGCAGCCAAGACCCGGACACCATATATTTT. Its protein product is CASSQDPDTIYF.

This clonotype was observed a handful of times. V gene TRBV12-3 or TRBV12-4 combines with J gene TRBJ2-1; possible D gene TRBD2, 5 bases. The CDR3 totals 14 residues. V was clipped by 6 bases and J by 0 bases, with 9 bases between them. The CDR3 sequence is CASRIGLSYNEQFF. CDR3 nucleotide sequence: TGTGCCAGCAGAATCGGACTCTCCTACAATGAGCAGTTCTTC.

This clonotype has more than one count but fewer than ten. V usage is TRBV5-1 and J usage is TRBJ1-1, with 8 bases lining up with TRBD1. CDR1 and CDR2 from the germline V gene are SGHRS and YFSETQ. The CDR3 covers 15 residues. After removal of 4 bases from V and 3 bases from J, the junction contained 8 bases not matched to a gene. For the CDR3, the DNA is TGCGCCAGCAGCATAGACAGGGGAACGGACACTGAAGCTTTCTTT. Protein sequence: CASSIDRGTDTEAFF.

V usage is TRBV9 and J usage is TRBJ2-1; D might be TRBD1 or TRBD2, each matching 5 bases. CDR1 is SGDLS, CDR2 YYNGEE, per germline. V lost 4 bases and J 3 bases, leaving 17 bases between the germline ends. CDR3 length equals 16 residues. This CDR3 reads CASSPYAGGVYNEQFF. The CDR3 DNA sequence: TGTGCCAGCAGCCCGTACGCTGGGGGAGTCTACAATGAGCAGTTCTTC.

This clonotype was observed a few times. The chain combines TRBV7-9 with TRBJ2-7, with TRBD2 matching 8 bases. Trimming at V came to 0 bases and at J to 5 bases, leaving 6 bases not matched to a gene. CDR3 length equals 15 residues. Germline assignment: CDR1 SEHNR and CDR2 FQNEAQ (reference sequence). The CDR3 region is CASSLAKAGEHEQYF. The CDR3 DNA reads TGTGCCAGCAGCTTAGCCAAAGCGGGAGAACACGAGCAGTACTTC.

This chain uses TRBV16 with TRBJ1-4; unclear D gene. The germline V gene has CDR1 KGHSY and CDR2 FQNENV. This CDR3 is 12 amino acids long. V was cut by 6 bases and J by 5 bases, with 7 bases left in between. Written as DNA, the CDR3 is TGTGCCAGCAGACCGCCGAATGAAAAACTGTTTTTT. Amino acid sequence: CASRPPNEKLFF.

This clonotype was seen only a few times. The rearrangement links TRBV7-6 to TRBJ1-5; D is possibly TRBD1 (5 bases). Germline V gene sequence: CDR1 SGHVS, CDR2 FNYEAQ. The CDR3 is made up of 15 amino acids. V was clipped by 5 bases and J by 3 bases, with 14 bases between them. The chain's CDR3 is CASSPAGGSNQPQHF. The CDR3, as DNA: TGTGCCAGCAGCCCTGCTGGGGGTTCCAATCAGCCCCAGCATTTT.